Listed here is a single T cell receptor beta chain. Its antigen is still unknown. No quality values exist for individual bases; no much larger clone is one base distant. Libraries were prepared through the immunoSEQ multiplex PCR assay. For the multiplex PCR, a mixture combining 60 forward primers for TCR Vbeta segments and 13 reverse primers for TCR Jbeta segments was used. A multiplex PCR assay on genomic DNA amplified the CDR3 region of rearranged TCR beta genes. On the Illumina HiSeq System, the amplified TCR beta libraries were sequenced as 87-base-pair reads. Per the original workflow: Across the 670 or so repertoires, a later analysis counted roughly 77 million unique TCR beta chains, around 11 million of which were shared by at least two donors. To remove PCR and sequencing errors, raw reads were error-corrected and collapsed into unique sequences using a nearest-neighbor algorithm that merged closely related sequences. CDR3 sequences were aligned to IMGT reference sequences to assign V, D and J gene segments. Each retained sequence needed at least a six-nucleotide match to both a V gene segment and a J gene segment. Rearrangements were classified as productive when the CDR3 lacked stop codons and remained in frame with V and J, and all other rearrangements were classified as non-productive. Following IMGT convention, CDR3 was defined as the stretch from the second conserved V-encoded cysteine up to the conserved J-encoded phenylalanine. The earlier analysis of 550 to 650 of the donors excluded any sequence lacking an unambiguous match to a single V gene segment. An earlier analysis of about 600 of the donors called V segments functional above 56.7% productive rearrangements and segregating when the between-donor standard deviation exceeded 5%. A statistical classification framework was built to diagnose cytomegalovirus status from the catalog of TCR beta chain sequences. In a later analysis, TCR nucleotide sequences were compared against IMGT/GENE-DB human TR gene sequences so that V and J genes could be assigned. A later analysis assigned CDR3 sequences and most-parsimonious VDJ recombination scenarios with the TCRdist pipeline. A later analysis defined each TCR beta chain by its CDR3 amino acid sequence plus V-gene family, and excluded reads lacking a unique V-gene family. As a way to deal with suspected cross-contamination and a sequencing artifact, a later analysis dropped nearly 600 nucleotide sequences that were highly shared and had low generation probability. For each public chain, a later analysis derived a clonal expansion index from normalized ranks of inferred template counts within each repertoire. A later analysis computed generation probabilities with a VDJ recombination model fitted to out-of-frame rearrangements, and checked the results against IGoR. Hypergeometric tests were used in a later analysis to score TCR-TCR, TCR-HLA and TCR-CMV co-occurrence, with a repertoire-size bias correction applied to the TCR pairs. False discovery rates were estimated in a later analysis by permuting HLA or CMV assignments 20 times. In a later analysis, co-occurring TCRs were grouped using DBSCAN, with TCRdist sequence similarity added in when clustering inside HLA-allele-positive subsets. Repertoires with fewer than 30,000 or more than 120,000 public chains were left out of co-occurrence clustering, as were a few repertoires with anomalous nucleotide sharing. What TCRdb holds here is the immuneACCESS table cut down to in-frame rearrangements. Part of the clones is not present; checked against another copy, under half of the missing clones reflect an unresolved V gene, and the others are unexplained. V and J calls and clone size are as listed in that table; D and trimming were resolved from the DNA. In all, the sample holds about 150,000 clones, and approximately 81% of those were seen once. The ten largest clones add up to around 2.5% of the sample.

These data originate in a study of cytomegalovirus exposure and HLA in healthy donors (dated by TCRdb to about 2017). Regarding the complete study: An earlier analysis of fewer than 750 of the donors reported about 280 Gb of sequence data and 90 million to 120 million unique TCR beta sequences obtained from around 170 million T cells. Typing coverage differed by locus: A, B, C, DRB1 and DQB1 were typed in roughly 620-640 donors, DQA1 in about 500, DPA1 in 606, and DPB1 in 400 to 490. A later analysis re-examined previously published TCR beta repertoires from more than 600 donors and added high-resolution HLA genotyping to investigate patterns of TCR occurrence. Rather than drawing on any new phenotypic data, the later analysis identified candidate immune exposures from TCR beta sequences and the way those sequences occurred across donors. All discovery cohort repertoires had been generated on a single sequencing platform. Using immunosequencing, the study profiled T cell repertoires from around 680 subjects and related those repertoires to cytomegalovirus serostatus. The study aimed to test whether cataloging public T cell receptors could reveal signatures of past pathogen exposure. An earlier analysis of 587 of the donors applied high-throughput TCR beta sequencing to assess whether each TCR beta V gene segment acted as functional or pseudogenic. A later genetic analysis used genome-wide SNP genotypes for about 55% of the 666 donors, treating that subset as a discovery cohort. Class I and class II HLA loci were covered by the typing at four-digit resolution. The genetic ancestry cluster associated with self-reported Caucasian donors included 65% to 90% of the 398 genotyped donors. About 280 gigabases of sequencing data and 91 million or so unique TCR sequences made up an early release that covered 500 to 700 HLA-typed donors. Across approximately 400 genotyped donors of the cohort, an average of about 240,000 unique TCR beta nucleotide sequences per donor were sequenced, and 15% to 20% of those sequences were non-productive. In addition to the first cohort of hundreds of subjects, a separate validation cohort of over 90 different subjects was used. To predict cytomegalovirus infection status, the study brought together high-throughput TCR immunosequencing, statistical association of individual TCRs with disease status, and machine learning. About five DR-DQ haplotypes were handled as single units for association and clustering, since linkage in the cohort was strong. Alongside the repertoire data, information on donor age, sex, ethnicity and CMV serostatus was compiled.

Taken from the germline V gene, the CDR1 and CDR2 loops are SNHLY and FYNNEI. The cysteine opens and the phenylalanine closes a CDR3 of 14 amino acids. Only CDR3 DNA remains: 42 bases, in frame from the first base. V is pruned by 5 bases and J by 7 bases, leaving 7 bases of the junction without a gene match. In total, approximately 610 healthy bone marrow donors made up the cohort. All cohort members were sampled while nominally healthy, although unrecorded immune exposures were likely present. The donor was CMV seropositive and was included in the group of 250 to 300 seropositive cohort members. A peripheral blood sample was collected from each donor, and TCR beta sequencing was performed on peripheral blood mononuclear cells. Genomic DNA extraction from the blood cell samples was performed with the Qiagen DNeasy Blood Extraction Kit. Results the study describes overall, beyond this receptor: The presence/absence analyses assumed that sequencing depth was roughly uniform across donors, and that assumption may not be true. In a later genetic analysis, fewer N-insertions in productive TCRs were reported among donors in an Asian-associated ancestry cluster than the approximately 670-donor mean. A few of the identified cytomegalovirus-associated TCR beta chains were confirmed in vitro to be specific for cytomegalovirus antigens. A further reported finding was that TCR beta sequences accurately predicted the HLA-A and HLA-B alleles for most subjects in the first cohort. The 87-base-pair reads could not distinguish some IMGT-functional V segments, including TRBV6-2 and TRBV6-3, so those segments were excluded. CMV serostatus was the only immune exposure information available for the cohort. A cluster of highly shared sequence variants was judged likely to represent a technical artifact of the sequencing pipeline. In an earlier analysis of 500 to 650 of the donors, most TCR beta V segments appeared in productive rearrangements about 87% or about 30% of the time, broadly matching IMGT annotations. Because HLA typing was missing for some donors at each locus, association tests included only the typed subset. When HLA alleles, especially DR and DQ, strongly co-occurred, attributing TCR associations to individual alleles was difficult. In the study, about 150 TCR beta chains were listed as associated with cytomegalovirus. A later analysis found that HLA-associated TCR beta chains were more clonally expanded and had lower generation probabilities than equally common non-associated chains. The classifier was reported to diagnose cytomegalovirus status with high specificity and sensitivity in both the original cohort and the validation cohort. This cohort had only TCR beta chains sequenced, and the lack of alpha or paired-chain data limited which features could be detected. Linkage disequilibrium might explain the correlated functional status among segregating V segments, but an unknown experimental factor could not be ruled out. According to a later analysis, most CMV-associated TCR beta chains appeared to be HLA-restricted, and the HLA associations seemed to be driven largely by CMV exposure. In a later analysis, several top co-occurrence clusters were reported to appear linked to parvovirus B19, influenza, CMV and Epstein-Barr virus. A later genetic analysis associated a missense DCLRE1C variant with V-gene and J-gene trimming of TCR beta chains, and an independent cohort replicated the association. Most TCR sequences were observed very rarely across donors, whereas some public TCRs were present in many individuals. Because counts were too low, some 17 rarely observed V segments, including chromosome 9 orphons, were left out of the earlier analysis of 587 of the donors. In a later analysis, TCR association rates were found to vary across HLA loci, with the most associated TCRs seen for DRB1 alleles and the fewest for HLA-C alleles. It was suggested by the authors that the approach could potentially be generalized to other disease states and immunological phenotypes. Specific HLA alleles were associated with 16,951 TCR beta sequences at a false discovery rate of 0.05 in a later analysis.

Here the chain combines TRBV2 and TRBJ1-1; TRBD1 agrees with 10 junctional bases. Sequenced input: PBMCs. This clonotype originated in a man aged 30 to 45 in good health and CMV-seropositive. The nucleotides are TGTGCCAGCAGTTCGGACAGGGGGTTCAATGAAGCTTTCTTT. It codes for CASSSDRGFNEAFF.